The 17 T cell receptor beta chains below were found in one sample sequenced in a study of T cell changes during pregnancy in multiple sclerosis (dated by TCRdb to between 2017 and 2020). To prepare the library, the immunoSEQ multiplex PCR assay was applied. Imported from immuneACCESS, the table was reduced by TCRdb to in-frame sequences with V and J called. These copies leave out some clones; in studies compared against another copy, an unresolved V gene accounts for under half, and the cause of the remainder is not known. Recorded for this sample are around 55,000 clones; 90% to 95% of them occurred a single time. The ten top clones hold around 3.5% of the sample. The source material was CD8+ T cells from peripheral blood mononuclear cells, sampled in the third trimester of pregnancy. The receptors were sampled from a female donor with multiple sclerosis, enrolled in a pregnancy study.

The rearrangement uses TRBV27 and TRBJ1-6; possibly TRBD1 for D (5 bases). The V gene's germline CDR1 is MNHEY and CDR2 SMNVEV (reference sequence). This CDR3 has 15 residues. V lost 6 bases and J 8 bases, leaving 17 bases between the germline ends. CDR3 residues: CASSPRVSQDSPLHF. The CDR3 nucleotides read TGTGCCAGCAGCCCCAGGGTGTCGCAAGATTCACCCCTCCACTTT.

The rearrangement uses TRBV14 and TRBJ1-1; maybe TRBD1 (6 bases). The V end lost 1 base, the J end lost 10 bases, and 10 bases lay between the germline ends. Per the germline V gene, CDR1 is SGHDN and CDR2 is FVKESK. This CDR3 comprises 12 residues. CDR3 sequence (DNA): TGTGCCAGCAGCCAAGGCGGCAGGGGAGCTTTCTTT. Translated, it gives CASSQGGRGAFF.

The rearrangement uses TRBV11-2 and TRBJ2-3; D gene ambiguous. Germline CDR1 SGHAT, CDR2 FQNNGV. Trimming pared 7 bases from V and 1 base from J, leaving 6 bases between. There are 12 residues in the CDR3. CDR3 bases: TGTGCCAGCACCCTAGGCACAGATACGCAGTATTTT. Translated: CASTLGTDTQYF.

Judged by abundance, this clone is medium-sized. The rearrangement links TRBV4-1 to TRBJ1-5; unclear D gene. The CDR3 runs 14 residues. CDR1 and CDR2 (germline): MGHRA, YSYEKL. V gave up 4 bases and J gave up 6 bases, with 13 bases separating them. This CDR3 is CASSPHIRSQPQHF. In nucleotides, the CDR3 is TGCGCCAGCAGCCCTCACATAAGGAGTCAGCCCCAGCATTTT.

V is TRBV7-6 and J is TRBJ1-1; D gene ambiguous. CDR1 is SGHVS and CDR2 is FNYEAQ in the germline V gene. The ends were cut back, 5 bases at V and 0 bases at J, with 10 bases in the middle. There are 14 residues in the CDR3. The CDR3 sequence is CASSPIDMNTEAFF. The CDR3 region has the DNA TGTGCCAGCAGCCCCATAGACATGAACACTGAAGCTTTCTTT. Combining the CDR3 with reference TRBV7-6 and TRBJ1-1 gives the whole variable domain GAGVSQSPRYKVTKRGQDVALRCDPISGHVSLYWYRQALGQGPEFLTYFNYEAQQDKSGLPNDRFSAERPEGSISTLTIQRTEQRDSAMYRCASSPIDMNTEAFFGQGTRLTVV.

The chain links TRBV4-1 to TRBJ2-3; 9 bases align to TRBD2. The CDR3 spans 19 residues. The V segment lost 2 bases and the J segment 2 bases; nucleotides outside the gene matches: 14. Germline values: CDR1 MGHRA, CDR2 YSYEKL. CDR3 sequence reads: CASSQKYSLAGPPTDTQYF. CDR3 DNA sequence: TGCGCCAGCAGCCAAAAGTATAGTCTAGCGGGGCCCCCCACAGATACGCAGTATTTT.

The chain has TRBV5-1 and TRBJ2-7; 10 nucleotides line up with TRBD2. The V gene end was trimmed by 3 bases and the J gene end by 6 bases; junction bases not matched to a gene: 6. The CDR3 length is 14 residues. Germline-derived CDR1 and CDR2 are SGHRS and YFSETQ. DNA of the CDR3: TGCGCCAGCAGCTCCGGGACTAGCGAACGCGAGCAGTACTTC. This gives the protein CASSSGTSEREQYF.

The chain uses TRBV30 and TRBJ2-7; 9 positions match TRBD1. Germline V CDR1 and CDR2: GTSNPN, SVGIG (reference sequence). The trim removed 4 bases at V and 6 bases at J, leaving 7 bases unmatched. The CDR3 consists of 13 residues. The CDR3 region is CAWTGTGSGEQYF. CDR3 sequence (DNA): TGTGCCTGGACCGGGACAGGGTCCGGCGAGCAGTACTTC.

The gene calls are TRBV30 and TRBJ1-5; tentatively, D is TRBD1 (6 bases). The V end was cut by 2 bases, the J end by 2 bases, with 13 bases between. CDR1 is GTSNPN, CDR2 SVGIG, per germline (reference sequence). The length of the CDR3 is 15 residues. The CDR3 loop reads CAWSTQGWRNQPQHF. The CDR3 coding sequence is TGTGCCTGGAGTACACAGGGCTGGCGCAATCAGCCCCAGCATTTT.

This chain uses TRBV9 with TRBJ2-3; D may be TRBD2 (5 bases). The V and J ends lost 5 bases and 5 bases respectively, with 15 bases between them. CDR1 is SGDLS and CDR2 is YYNGEE in the germline V gene. CDR3 size: 14 residues. The CDR3 sequence: CASSDTSVGDTQYF. Here the CDR3 DNA reads TGTGCCAGCAGTGATACTAGTGTAGGAGATACGCAGTATTTT.

The chain couples TRBV29-1 to TRBJ1-5; D is undetermined. Germline values: CDR1 SQVTM, CDR2 ANQGSEA. The CDR3 extends over 11 amino acids. Between the trimmed V and J ends, which lost 6 bases and 11 bases, there was a span of 14 bases. CDR3 residues: CSVTILGAQHF. Written as DNA, the CDR3 is TGCAGCGTCACCATCCTCGGGGCCCAGCATTTT.

The chain uses TRBV4-1 and TRBJ2-7; the D gene is possibly TRBD1 (5 bases). The CDR3 sequence is 17 residues long. V lost 4 bases to trimming and J lost 3 bases, with 22 bases between them. Looked up from germline, CDR1 is MGHRA and CDR2 is YSYEKL. CDR3 in DNA: TGCGCCAGCAGCCTAAAAAAAACAGGACCTCAAATCTACGAGCAGTACTTC. Its protein is CASSLKKTGPQIYEQYF.

The chain carries TRBV28 and TRBJ2-7, with 9 bases that match TRBD2. This CDR3 is built from 18 residues. Per the germline V gene, CDR1 is MDHEN and CDR2 is SYDVKM. V gave up 3 bases and J gave up 7 bases; unmatched junction bases: 19. Here the CDR3 reads CASSFLPLSGGYLSEQYF. The CDR3 bases are TGTGCCAGCAGTTTCCTTCCACTTAGCGGGGGCTACCTCTCGGAGCAGTACTTC.

V gene TRBV7-2 combines with J gene TRBJ2-2; 7 bases match TRBD2. Per the germline V gene, CDR1 is SGHTA and CDR2 is FQGNSA. The CDR3 consists of 15 residues. The V gene end was trimmed by 5 bases and the J gene end by 3 bases; junction bases not matched to a gene: 6. The chain's CDR3 is CASSVRDYHTGELFF. CDR3 sequence (DNA): TGTGCCAGCAGCGTTAGGGACTACCACACCGGGGAGCTGTTTTTT.

The chain employs TRBV7-9 and TRBJ2-5, with D perhaps matching TRBD1 (6 bases). This CDR3 comprises 19 residues. Trimming took off 5 bases at V and 0 bases at J, with 25 bases between the two ends. The germline gives CDR1 SEHNR, CDR2 FQNEAQ (reference sequence). CDR3 bases: TGTGCCAGCAGCCCCCAGGGTACAGGGCTTTCATTGTACCAAGAGACCCAGTACTTC. This gives the protein CASSPQGTGLSLYQETQYF.

DNA for the CDR3: TGTGCCAGCAGCTTGGGGACTTTTGGCTACGAGCAGTACTTC. Translation: CASSLGTFGYEQYF. V gene TRBV5-6 combines with J gene TRBJ2-7; maybe TRBD2 (5 bases). CDR3 length equals 14 residues. Germline CDR1 reads SGHDT; CDR2 reads YYEEEE. The ends were cut back, 0 bases at V and 3 bases at J, with 10 bases in the middle.

This clone was recorded once. This chain joins TRBV10-2 and TRBJ2-7, with TRBD2 matching 8 bases. Germline V lookup: CDR1 WSHSY, CDR2 SAAADI. The CDR3 consists of 14 residues. The junction had 12 bases not matched to a gene; V was cut back by 8 bases and J by 6 bases. CDR3 sequence: CASCRGGPLCEQYF. The CDR3 DNA reads TGCGCCAGCTGCCGCGGGGGGCCCCTTTGCGAGCAGTACTTC.